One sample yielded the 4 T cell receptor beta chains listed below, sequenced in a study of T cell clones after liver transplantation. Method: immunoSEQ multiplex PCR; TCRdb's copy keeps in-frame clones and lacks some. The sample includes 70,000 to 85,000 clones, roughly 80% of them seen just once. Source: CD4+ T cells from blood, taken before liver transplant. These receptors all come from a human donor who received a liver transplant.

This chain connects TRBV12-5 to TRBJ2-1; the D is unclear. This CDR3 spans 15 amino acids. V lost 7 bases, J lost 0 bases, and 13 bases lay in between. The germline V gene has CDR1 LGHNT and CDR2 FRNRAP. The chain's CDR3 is CASALDRSSYNEQFF. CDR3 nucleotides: TGTGCTAGTGCCCTAGACCGGAGCTCCTACAATGAGCAGTTCTTC.

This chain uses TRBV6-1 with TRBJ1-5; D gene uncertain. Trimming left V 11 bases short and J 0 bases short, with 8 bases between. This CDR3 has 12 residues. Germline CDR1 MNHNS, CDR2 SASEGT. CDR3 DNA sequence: TGTGCCGGGTCTTATAGCAATCAGCCCCAGCATTTT. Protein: CAGSYSNQPQHF.

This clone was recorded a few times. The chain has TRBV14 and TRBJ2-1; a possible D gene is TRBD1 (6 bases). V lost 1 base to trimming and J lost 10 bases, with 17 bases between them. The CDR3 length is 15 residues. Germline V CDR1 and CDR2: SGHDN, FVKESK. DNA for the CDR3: TGTGCCAGCAGCCAAGTCGGACTCGACAGGTGGGAGCAGTTCTTC. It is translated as CASSQVGLDRWEQFF.

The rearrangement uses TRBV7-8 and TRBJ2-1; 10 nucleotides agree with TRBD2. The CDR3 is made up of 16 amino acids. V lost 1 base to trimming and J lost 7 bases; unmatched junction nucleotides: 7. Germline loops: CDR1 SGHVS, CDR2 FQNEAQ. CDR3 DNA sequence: TGTGCCAGCAGCTTAGGGTGGACTAGCGGTAGGAATGAGCAGTTCTTC. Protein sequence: CASSLGWTSGRNEQFF. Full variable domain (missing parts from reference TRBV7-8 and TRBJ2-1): GAGVSQSPRYKVAKRGQDVALRCDPISGHVSLFWYQQALGQGPEFLTYFQNEAQLDKSGLPSDRFFAERPEGSVSTLKIQRTQQEDSAVYLCASSLGWTSGRNEQFFGPGTRLTVL.